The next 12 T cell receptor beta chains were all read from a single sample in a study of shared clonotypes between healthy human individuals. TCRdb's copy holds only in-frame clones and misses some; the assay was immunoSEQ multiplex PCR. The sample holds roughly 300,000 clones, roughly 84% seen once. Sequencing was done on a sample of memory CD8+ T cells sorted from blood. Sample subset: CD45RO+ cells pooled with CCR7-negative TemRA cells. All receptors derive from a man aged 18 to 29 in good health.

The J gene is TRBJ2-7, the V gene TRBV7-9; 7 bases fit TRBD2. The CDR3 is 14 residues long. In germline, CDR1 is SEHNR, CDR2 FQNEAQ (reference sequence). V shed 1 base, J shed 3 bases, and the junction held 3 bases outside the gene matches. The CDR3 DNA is TGTGCCAGCAGCTTAGGGACTAGGGACTACGAGCAGTACTTC. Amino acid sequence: CASSLGTRDYEQYF.

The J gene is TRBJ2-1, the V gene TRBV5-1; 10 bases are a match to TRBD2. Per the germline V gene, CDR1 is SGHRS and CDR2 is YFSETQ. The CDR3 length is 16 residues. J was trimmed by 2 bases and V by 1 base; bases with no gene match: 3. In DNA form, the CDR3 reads TGCGCCAGCAGCTTGCTCACTAGCGGGACCTACAATGAGCAGTTCTTC. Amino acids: CASSLLTSGTYNEQFF.

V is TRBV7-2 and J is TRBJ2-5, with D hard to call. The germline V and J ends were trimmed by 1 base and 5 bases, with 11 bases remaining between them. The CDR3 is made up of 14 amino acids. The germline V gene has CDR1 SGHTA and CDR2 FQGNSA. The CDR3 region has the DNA TGTGCCAGCAGCTTAGGCCCTTACGAGGAGACCCAGTACTTC. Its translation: CASSLGPYEETQYF. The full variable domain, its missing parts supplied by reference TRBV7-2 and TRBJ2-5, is GAGVSQSPSNKVTEKGKDVELRCDPISGHTALYWYRQSLGQGLEFLIYFQGNSAPDKSGLPSDRFSAERTGGSVSTLTIQRTQQEDSAVYLCASSLGPYEETQYFGPGTRLLVL.

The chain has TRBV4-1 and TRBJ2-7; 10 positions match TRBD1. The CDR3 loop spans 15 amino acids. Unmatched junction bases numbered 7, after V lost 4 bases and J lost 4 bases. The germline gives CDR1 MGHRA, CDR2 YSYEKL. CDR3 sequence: CASSPRDRGMYEQYF. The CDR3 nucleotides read TGCGCCAGCAGCCCCCGGGACAGGGGTATGTACGAGCAGTACTTC.

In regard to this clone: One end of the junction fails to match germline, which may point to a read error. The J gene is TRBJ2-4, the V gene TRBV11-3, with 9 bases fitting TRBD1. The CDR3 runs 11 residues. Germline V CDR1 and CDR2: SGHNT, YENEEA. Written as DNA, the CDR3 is TGTGCCAGCAGCCCCGGACAGGGGCGAACCTTC. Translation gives CASSPGQGRTF.

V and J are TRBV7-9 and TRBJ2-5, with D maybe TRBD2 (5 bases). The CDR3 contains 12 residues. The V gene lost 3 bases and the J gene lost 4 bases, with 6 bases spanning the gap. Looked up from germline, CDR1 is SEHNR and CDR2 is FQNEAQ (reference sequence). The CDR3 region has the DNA TGTGCCAGCAGCTTCGAGGGAGAGACCCAGTACTTC. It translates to CASSFEGETQYF.

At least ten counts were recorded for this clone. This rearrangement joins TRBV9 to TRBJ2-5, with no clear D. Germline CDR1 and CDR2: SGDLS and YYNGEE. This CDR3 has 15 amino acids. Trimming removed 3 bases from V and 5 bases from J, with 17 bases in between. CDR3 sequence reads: CASSAPTSSAETQYF. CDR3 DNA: TGTGCCAGCAGCGCCCCAACGAGCAGCGCGGAGACCCAGTACTTC.

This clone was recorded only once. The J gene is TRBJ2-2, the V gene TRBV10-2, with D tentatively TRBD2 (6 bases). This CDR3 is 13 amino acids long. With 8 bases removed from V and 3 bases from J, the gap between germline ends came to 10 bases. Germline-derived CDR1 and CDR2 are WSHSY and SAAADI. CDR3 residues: CASGGFDTGELFF. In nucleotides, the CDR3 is TGCGCCAGCGGGGGGTTTGACACCGGGGAGCTGTTTTTT.

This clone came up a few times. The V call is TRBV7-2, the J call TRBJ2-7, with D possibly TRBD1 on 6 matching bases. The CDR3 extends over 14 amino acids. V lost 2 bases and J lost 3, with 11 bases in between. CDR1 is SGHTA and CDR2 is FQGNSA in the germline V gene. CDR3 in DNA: TGTGCCAGCAGCTTAAACAGGGTAGTCTACGAGCAGTACTTC. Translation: CASSLNRVVYEQYF. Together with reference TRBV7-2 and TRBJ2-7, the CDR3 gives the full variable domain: GAGVSQSPSNKVTEKGKDVELRCDPISGHTALYWYRQSLGQGLEFLIYFQGNSAPDKSGLPSDRFSAERTGGSVSTLTIQRTQQEDSAVYLCASSLNRVVYEQYFGPGTRLTVT.

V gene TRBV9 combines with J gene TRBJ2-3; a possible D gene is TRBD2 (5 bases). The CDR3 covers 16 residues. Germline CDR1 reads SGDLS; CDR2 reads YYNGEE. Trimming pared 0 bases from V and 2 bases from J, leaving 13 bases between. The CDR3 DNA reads TGTGCCAGCAGCGTAGGCGCGACTACCCACACAGATACGCAGTATTTT. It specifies CASSVGATTHTDTQYF.

CDR3 residues: CASSEAGPLSYEQYF. As DNA, the CDR3 is TGCGCCAGCAGTGAAGCGGGACCGCTCTCCTACGAGCAGTACTTC. J is TRBJ2-7 and V is TRBV10-2; 7 nucleotides align to TRBD2. CDR3 length equals 15 residues. Trimming took 3 bases from V and 0 from J; bases not matched to a gene: 5. CDR1 is WSHSY, CDR2 SAAADI, per germline.

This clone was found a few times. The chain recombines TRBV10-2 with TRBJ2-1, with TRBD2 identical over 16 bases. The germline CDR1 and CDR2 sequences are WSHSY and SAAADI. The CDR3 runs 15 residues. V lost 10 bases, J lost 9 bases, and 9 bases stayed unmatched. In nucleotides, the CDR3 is TGCGCCATCCTACCCGGGACTAGCGGGGGGGGTGAGCAGTTCTTC. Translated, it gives CAILPGTSGGGEQFF.